This TCR beta chain is from a study of response to subunit inactivated influenza vaccine. Study-wide results and caveats: Authors suggested few new T cells are recruited by each seasonal influenza vaccination.

With respect to this clonotype: Its antigen is not identified.

In TCRdb, the RT-PCR reads were re-called with MiXCR into one record per CDR3 protein. The data hold 590,000 or so distinct CDR3 sequences, with 11% to 15% observed a single time. V lost 1 base and J lost 2, with 9 bases in between. Germline CDR1 and CDR2: DFQATT and SNEGSKA (reference sequence). This CDR3 spans 14 amino acids. This chain links TRBV20-1 with TRBJ2-1; D possibly corresponds to TRBD1 (6 bases). This clonotype was obtained from a man in his fifties or sixties who received an inactivated influenza vaccine. Material: PBMCs from blood, obtained roughly 15 days before vaccination. DNA of the CDR3: TGCAGTGCTAGAGCTGGGGGCGCCTACAATGAGCAGTTCTTC. Translation gives CSARAGGAYNEQFF.